This paragraph covers one T cell receptor (beta chain) sequence. Its matching antigen is unknown. Every single donor had a roughly 2.5 ml blood sample drawn. Nested PCRs (about 17 and 10 cycles, two total) were applied to TCRalpha and TCRbeta cDNA. TCRdb re-called the 5' RACE reads and shows each CDR3 protein once, DNA omitted. In all, the sample yields more than 300,000 distinct CDR3 sequences. The data are from a study of monozygotic twins with inflammatory bowel disease. Study-level results: Added variability in patient repertoires may stem from differing immunosuppressive treatments. The analysis did not separate different T cell subtypes.

CDR3 length equals 17 residues. The origin of this receptor is a human donor with ulcerative colitis or Crohn's disease, or a healthy co-twin of an affected twin (not recorded which). The material sequenced was blood. V and J are TRBV12-3 or TRBV12-4 and TRBJ1-5; TCRdb reports TRBD1, a call that lacks DNA to check it against. CDR3 region: CASSLGTGGNSNQPQHF.